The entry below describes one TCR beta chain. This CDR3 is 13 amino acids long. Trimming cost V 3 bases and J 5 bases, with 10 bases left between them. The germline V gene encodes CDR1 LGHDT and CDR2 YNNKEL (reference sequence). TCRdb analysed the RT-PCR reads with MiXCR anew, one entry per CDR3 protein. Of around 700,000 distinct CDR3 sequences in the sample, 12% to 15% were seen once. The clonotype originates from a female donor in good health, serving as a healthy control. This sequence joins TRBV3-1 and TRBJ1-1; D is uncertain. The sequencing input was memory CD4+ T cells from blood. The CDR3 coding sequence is TGTGCCAGCAGCCACCGACACTCGACTGAAGCTTTCTTT. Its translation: CASSHRHSTEAFF.